The next 20 T cell receptor beta chains were all read from a single sample in a study of CD8 T cells in ankylosing spondylitis. Study-level findings and limits: A TCR beta motif of several highly homologous variants seemed to mark ankylosing spondylitis blood.

TCRdb ran MiXCR on the 5' RACE reads and lists one entry per CDR3 protein. The sample includes about 340,000 distinct CDR3 sequences, under 8.5% of them seen just once. The antigens for these receptors are not known. Material for sequencing was blood, either unsorted or a sorted T cell fraction (not recorded which). Receptors were obtained from a male donor with ankylosing spondylitis.

This clonotype has a count of ten or more. J is TRBJ2-1 and V is TRBV12-3 or TRBV12-4; 8 nucleotides line up with TRBD1. This CDR3 comprises 15 residues. J was trimmed by 9 bases and V by 3 bases; bases with no gene match: 10. The CDR3 is CASSLDSGTGIEQFF. The CDR3, as DNA: TGTGCCAGCAGTTTGGATTCCGGGACAGGTATTGAGCAGTTCTTC.

This clonotype came up a few times. This chain links TRBV5-4 with TRBJ2-1, with TRBD2 as a possible D gene (6 bases). The germline V and J ends were trimmed by 3 bases and 2 bases, with 24 bases remaining between them. The CDR3 runs to 19 residues. Germline CDR1 and CDR2: SGHNT and YYREEE (reference sequence). DNA of the CDR3: TGTGCCAGCAGCTCCGAAGACTATCCGGGAGTGGGCCCCTACAATGAGCAGTTCTTC. Its translation is CASSSEDYPGVGPYNEQFF.

This clonotype appeared many times. The CDR3 coding sequence is TGCGCCAGCAGCCGGACTAGCGGGGTCTCCTACGAGCAGTACTTC. Translating it yields CASSRTSGVSYEQYF. The chain has TRBV5-1 and TRBJ2-7, with 12 nucleotides matching TRBD2. J lost 0 bases, V lost 4 bases, and 2 bases had no gene match. Germline CDR1 reads SGHRS; CDR2 reads YFSETQ. This CDR3 has 15 amino acids.

CDR3 amino acids: CSAGGPGANVLTF. The CDR3 DNA sequence: TGCAGCGCCGGGGGGCCTGGGGCCAACGTCCTGACTTTC. The chain combines TRBV29-1 with TRBJ2-6; TRBD2 is a possible D gene (7 bases). This CDR3 has 13 residues. CDR1 is SQVTM, CDR2 ANQGSEA, per germline. Trimming left V 7 bases short and J 2 bases short, with 9 bases between.

The table lists this clonotype with a few counts. The J gene is TRBJ1-2, the V gene TRBV19; D gene unclear. The CDR3 extends over 16 amino acids. V was pared by 4 bases and J by 3 bases, with 18 bases between. Germline assignment: CDR1 LNHDA and CDR2 SQIVND (reference sequence). CDR3 nucleotide sequence: TGTGCCAGTAGTACCCCGGGAGGGTCGGGTGACTATGGCTACACCTTC. Protein: CASSTPGGSGDYGYTF.

This clonotype was counted between two and nine times. The chain has TRBV7-9 and TRBJ2-5; D is ambiguous. The CDR3 totals 14 residues. Trimming shortened V by 4 bases and J by 0 bases, and 9 bases separated the two germline ends. The germline CDR1 and CDR2 sequences are SEHNR and FQNEAQ (reference sequence). The DNA for the CDR3 is TGTGCCAGCAGCTCACAGATCAACCAAGAGACCCAGTACTTC. Translating it yields CASSSQINQETQYF.

The chain employs TRBV3-1 and TRBJ2-7, with TRBD2 identical over 9 bases. The length of the CDR3 is 13 residues. Germline V gives CDR1 LGHDT, CDR2 YNNKEL (reference sequence). Trimming cost V 2 bases and J 6 bases; bases outside gene matches: 2. The CDR3 DNA reads TGTGCCAGCAGCCAATCAGCGGGAGGCGAGCAGTACTTC. Protein: CASSQSAGGEQYF.

This clonotype has a handful of counts. V and J are TRBV29-1 and TRBJ2-2; D gene uncertain. Trimming shortened V by 3 bases and J by 3 bases, and 5 bases separated the two germline ends. This CDR3 region has 12 residues. Germline assignment: CDR1 SQVTM and CDR2 ANQGSEA. CDR3 loop: CSVEGYTGELFF. In DNA, the CDR3 is TGCAGCGTTGAGGGCTACACCGGGGAGCTGTTTTTT.

This clonotype has a count of ten or more. CDR3 in amino acids: CASAEGYGYTF. The CDR3 nucleotides are TGTGCCAGCGCTGAGGGCTATGGCTACACCTTC. The rearrangement uses TRBV6-2 or TRBV6-3 and TRBJ1-2; D unclear. The germline CDR1 and CDR2 sequences are MNHEY and SVGEGT. The CDR3 is 11 residues long. V shed 8 bases and J shed 4 bases, with 8 bases lying between them.

This clonotype showed up many times. V is TRBV7-8 and J is TRBJ2-7, with TRBD1 as a possible D gene (6 bases). V was clipped by 5 bases and J by 5 bases, with 16 bases between them. The length of the CDR3 is 14 residues. The germline V gene has CDR1 SGHVS and CDR2 FQNEAQ. Written as DNA, the CDR3 is TGTGCCAGCAGCCGAGACAGGAATGGCAACGAGCAGTACTTC. Translation: CASSRDRNGNEQYF.

The chain couples TRBV27 to TRBJ2-1, with 7 positions matching TRBD1. Per the germline V gene, CDR1 is MNHEY and CDR2 is SMNVEV (reference sequence). CDR3 length: 15 amino acids. With V trimmed by 6 bases and J by 4 bases, 9 bases remained unmatched. This chain's CDR3 is CASRSFTGQYNEQFF. CDR3 DNA sequence: TGTGCCAGCAGATCATTTACGGGACAGTACAATGAGCAGTTCTTC.

This clonotype was counted at least ten times. The J gene is TRBJ2-1, the V gene TRBV24-1, with 8 nucleotides matching TRBD2. CDR3 size: 15 residues. Trimming at V came to 2 bases and at J to 3 bases, leaving 2 bases not matched to a gene. Germline CDR1 KGHDR, CDR2 SFDVKD. The CDR3 region has the DNA TGTGCCACCAGTGATTCTAGCGGGCTCTACAATGAGCAGTTCTTC. This codes for CATSDSSGLYNEQFF.

This chain connects TRBV3-1 to TRBJ2-7; 12 bases are a match to TRBD2. CDR1 LGHDT and CDR2 YNNKEL come from the germline V gene (reference sequence). V trimming: 2 bases; J trimming: 3 bases; junction bases outside the gene matches: 8. This CDR3 region has 17 residues. In DNA form, the CDR3 reads TGTGCCAGCAGCCAACCCGCTGGACTAGCGGGAATCTACGAGCAGTACTTC. Its protein is CASSQPAGLAGIYEQYF.

This clonotype was picked up a small number of times. The junction and the germline gene differ at one end; a read error may be behind it. The chain employs TRBV5-1 and TRBJ1-2, with D perhaps TRBD1 (6 bases). There are 14 residues in the CDR3. Germline values: CDR1 SGHRS, CDR2 YFSETQ. The CDR3: CANSPGQINYGYTF. Written as DNA, the CDR3 is TGCGCCAACAGCCCCGGACAGATCAACTATGGCTACACCTTC.

This clonotype was seen a few times. The chain has TRBV19 and TRBJ1-5, with 10 bases matching TRBD1. The germline V gene encodes CDR1 LNHDA and CDR2 SQIVND (reference sequence). The CDR3 totals 13 residues. CDR3 sequence (DNA): TGTGCGGCTGACAGGACAGGGGGTCAGCCCCAGCATTTT. Residues: CAADRTGGQPQHF.

This clonotype appeared many times. The J gene is TRBJ2-5, the V gene TRBV20-1, with D uncertain. Germline CDR1 is DFQATT and CDR2 is SNEGSKA (reference sequence). The germline V and J ends were trimmed by 3 bases and 5 bases, with 4 bases remaining between them. The CDR3 contains 10 residues. The CDR3 region has the DNA TGCAGTGCTAGTGGTGAGACCCAGTACTTC. Translation: CSASGETQYF.

This clonotype was observed many times. The CDR3 region is CASSELRHRGGYEQYF. CDR3 coding DNA: TGTGCCAGCAGTGAATTGCGCCACAGGGGTGGTTACGAGCAGTACTTC. The V and J genes are TRBV2 and TRBJ2-7; 7 nucleotides line up with TRBD1. With V trimmed by 2 bases and J by 4 bases, 11 bases remained unmatched. CDR1 and CDR2 (germline): SNHLY, FYNNEI. CDR3 length: 16 residues.

The sample holds many counts of this clonotype. The chain combines TRBV12-3 or TRBV12-4 with TRBJ2-3, with TRBD1 matching over 11 bases. The CDR3 covers 14 residues. The trim removed 5 bases at V and 6 bases at J, leaving 4 bases unmatched. CDR3 bases: TGTGCCAGCAGTCTTGGACAGGGGGCTGATACGCAGTATTTT. Protein sequence: CASSLGQGADTQYF.

This clonotype came up many times. The chain couples TRBV5-1 to TRBJ2-3; TRBD2 matches at 8 bases. The CDR3 is made up of 16 amino acids. The V segment lost 1 base and the J segment 2 bases; nucleotides outside the gene matches: 6. Germline V lookup: CDR1 SGHRS, CDR2 YFSETQ. The CDR3 loop reads CASSLPTSELTDTQYF. CDR3 coding DNA: TGCGCCAGCAGCTTGCCGACTAGCGAACTCACAGATACGCAGTATTTT.

J is TRBJ1-1 and V is TRBV28; D unresolved. Germline assignment: CDR1 MDHEN and CDR2 SYDVKM. This CDR3 has 13 residues. The V end was cut by 7 bases, the J end by 9 bases, with 18 bases between. CDR3 bases: TGTGCCAGCACCCGGATGGTGGAATCCAAAGCTTTCTTT. This codes for CASTRMVESKAFF.